The subject of this entry is one TCR beta chain. The record originates from a study of T cell changes during pregnancy in multiple sclerosis. Germline V gives CDR1 MNHEY, CDR2 SMNVEV (reference sequence). The CDR3 runs 13 residues. V trimming: 6 bases; J trimming: 7 bases; junction bases outside the gene matches: 4. Method: immunoSEQ multiplex PCR; TCRdb's copy keeps in-frame clones and lacks some. The sample records 35,000 to 45,000 clones, 70% to 90% being singletons. The input for sequencing was CD4+ T cells from peripheral blood mononuclear cells, taken in the first trimester of pregnancy. The chain couples TRBV27 to TRBJ1-2; TRBD1 matches 11 bases. This sequence was found in a female donor with multiple sclerosis, enrolled in a pregnancy study. CDR3 amino acids: CASRDRGLGGYTF. DNA for the CDR3: TGTGCCAGCAGGGACAGGGGGCTTGGTGGCTACACCTTC.